This TCR beta chain was sequenced for a study of shared clonotypes between healthy human individuals. Whole-study findings and limits: Researchers sampled blood only, noting tissue repertoires likely differ. Naive CD4 clonotypes were shared across a handful of donors at 4.5% to 6.5%. Memory subsets had estimated richness that was generally smaller than that of naive subsets.

Genomic DNA per cell subset filled all wells of several immunoSEQ plates. Method: immunoSEQ multiplex PCR; TCRdb's copy keeps in-frame clones and lacks some. Counted here are about 2 million clones, about 95% occurring once; the ten biggest clones make up 0.95% to 1.5%. It was CD45RO-negative cells, positively selected for CCR7, that made up naive CD8 cells, with terminally differentiated effector memory CD45RA+ cells excluded. Regarding this clone: Its cognate antigen is unknown. This sample also contains other DNA sequences that code for the same CDR3.

Trimming took 0 bases from V and 2 from J, leaving 5 bases between them. The CDR3 totals 14 residues. Germline loops: CDR1 SGDLS, CDR2 YYNGEE. This TCR came from a man aged 18 to 29 in good health. The specimen sequenced was naive CD8+ T cells sorted from blood. J is TRBJ1-4 and V is TRBV9; D gene uncertain. This CDR3 reads CASSVGGTNEKLFF. As DNA, the CDR3 is TGTGCCAGCAGCGTAGGCGGGACTAATGAAAAACTGTTTTTT.